This is a list of T cell receptor beta chains from one sample in a study of T cells expressing NK-cell markers. TCRdb reprocessed the 5' RACE reads; each CDR3 protein has one entry and no DNA is given. The sample features some 390,000 distinct CDR3 sequences, with approximately 11% in its top ten. Sequencing was carried out using blood T cells: a sorted CD56 or NKG2C T cell subset, CD4+ or CD8+ T cells, or bulk PBMC T cells (not recorded which). Receptor source: a woman aged 50 to 60 in good health. The CDR3 runs from the conserved cysteine through the conserved F or W.

j_gene | v_gene | CDR3aa
TRBJ2-3 | TRBV18 | CASSKPQGNVADTQYF
TRBJ2-1 | TRBV20-1 | CSAPRDRGPNEQFF
TRBJ2-3 | TRBV5-1 | CASSNLSGPSTDTQYF
TRBJ2-1 | TRBV24-1 | CATSRQVWDEQFF
TRBJ2-4 | TRBV4-1 | CASSQEGQPESIQYF
TRBJ2-1 | TRBV20-1 | CSANGDRGGEQFF
TRBJ1-5 | TRBV20-1 | CSARPSNQPQHF
TRBJ1-1 | TRBV2 | CASSDRSLKAFF
TRBJ2-1 | TRBV24-1 | CATSGAGQGLTESEFF
TRBJ2-3 | TRBV12-3/TRBV12-4 | CASSPQGQGTDTQYF
TRBJ2-7 | TRBV6-5 | CASSYQLAGGDEQYF
TRBJ2-3 | TRBV3-1 | CASSRNRAGDTQYF
TRBJ1-1 | TRBV27 | CASTYTGTGSAVRSRNTEAFF
TRBJ2-1 | TRBV15 | CATSRDLARTSYNEQFF
TRBJ2-7 | TRBV5-1 | CASSLRDRSYEQYF
TRBJ2-6 | TRBV18 | CASSPLLAGGPGANVLTF
TRBJ2-1 | TRBV28 | CASSFGPDRGYNEQFF
TRBJ2-7 | TRBV6-2/TRBV6-3 | CASREDSLLSYEQYF
TRBJ2-3 | TRBV5-1 | CASRGGVNTDTQYF
TRBJ2-2 | TRBV5-4 | CASSLVAGTNTGELFF
TRBJ2-3 | TRBV5-1 | CASSLTGGRVRDTQYF
TRBJ2-4 | TRBV20-1 | CSAPGLAGGPRDVKNIQYF
TRBJ2-1 | TRBV6-2/TRBV6-3 | CASRPQAGGNEQFF
TRBJ1-1 | TRBV6-6 | CASRPVVGTEAFF
TRBJ2-4 | TRBV27 | CASSSRDPRNIQYF
TRBJ2-3 | TRBV27 | CASSSLDDTDTQYF
TRBJ2-1 | TRBV29-1 | CSVGGVSSSYNEQFF
TRBJ2-5 | TRBV3-1 | CASTRGAAGTQYF
TRBJ2-2 | TRBV7-9 | CASSSSGHDSTGELFF
TRBJ1-1 | TRBV29-1 | CSVGGTGYEAFF
TRBJ2-2 | TRBV15 | CATSRGQGAFGAGELFF
TRBJ2-1 | TRBV7-9 | CASSLAGSGLQFF
TRBJ1-3 | TRBV5-6 | CASSFFSGNTIYF
TRBJ2-1 | TRBV12-3/TRBV12-4 | CASSPTRVDNEQFF
TRBJ2-1 | TRBV12-3/TRBV12-4 | CASGAGVGNEQFF
TRBJ2-1 | TRBV12-5 | CASAHYGFTHYNEQFF
TRBJ2-2 | TRBV3-1 | CASSQGVTNTGELFF
TRBJ2-1 | TRBV30 | CAWSVGGLVEQFF
TRBJ1-4 | TRBV7-2 | CASSLTGPNEKLFF
TRBJ2-1 | TRBV27 | CASSSPGLGYNEQFF
TRBJ1-5 | TRBV5-5 | CASSNRTGASNQPQHF
TRBJ2-1 | TRBV7-2 | CASSLAGGTLSEQFF
TRBJ2-4 | TRBV5-1 | CASSISGLADAKNIQYF
TRBJ2-1 | TRBV7-8 | CASSPGLGTHNEQFF
TRBJ1-5 | TRBV11-1 | CASTPQLDQPQHF
TRBJ2-3 | TRBV6-6 | CASKPTGPDTQYF
TRBJ2-2 | TRBV19 | CASTSAGELFF